The rows below give T cell receptor beta chains drawn from one sample of a study of cytomegalovirus exposure and HLA in healthy donors. Some clones are missing from TCRdb's copy, which holds only in-frame ones; the method was immunoSEQ multiplex PCR. The sample carries some 140,000 clones, approximately 82% recorded once. Sequenced material: PBMCs. Receptors originate from a man aged 25 to 40 in good health and CMV-seropositive. Each CDR3 is given with its conserved first and last residue. D genes are given only for firm matches. Clone size is shown for a subset of rows, as once, few, many or a class of expanded clone.

CDR3: CASSPWDRERGYTF
DNA: TGTGCCAGCAGTCCGTGGGACAGGGAGCGTGGCTACACCTTC
V: TRBV27
J: TRBJ1-2
D: TRBD1
length: 14
size: few

CDR3: CASSGEGRPGYTF
DNA: TGTGCCAGCAGCGGAGAGGGCAGGCCTGGCTACACCTTC
V: TRBV9
J: TRBJ1-2
D: .
length: 13
size: .

CDR3: CASGRSASGGSNEQFF
DNA: TGTGCCAGCGGGAGGTCCGCTAGCGGGGGAAGCAATGAGCAGTTCTTC
V: TRBV7-2
J: TRBJ2-1
D: TRBD2
length: 16
size: .

CDR3: CASSLGAGGLGETQYF
DNA: TGTGCCAGCAGCTTAGGAGCGGGGGGGCTGGGGGAGACCCAGTACTTC
V: TRBV7-6
J: TRBJ2-5
D: TRBD2
length: 16
size: .

CDR3: CASSPWDRENTEAFF
DNA: TGTGCCAGCTCACCATGGGACAGGGAGAACACTGAAGCTTTCTTT
V: TRBV18
J: TRBJ1-1
D: TRBD1
length: 15
size: .

CDR3: CASSSDKGGSTEAFF
DNA: TGTGCCAGCAGTTCCGACAAGGGCGGGAGCACTGAAGCTTTCTTT
V: TRBV7-9
J: TRBJ1-1
D: .
length: 15
size: .

CDR3: CASSYHLPGGSEQFF
DNA: TGTGCCAGCAGTTACCACCTACCTGGAGGGAGTGAGCAGTTCTTC
V: TRBV6-5
J: TRBJ2-1
D: .
length: 15
size: .

CDR3: CASSNGRVEVEAFF
DNA: TGCGCCAGTAGCAACGGCAGGGTCGAGGTAGAAGCTTTCTTT
V: TRBV5-1
J: TRBJ1-1
D: .
length: 14
size: .

CDR3: CASSFQPGGNTIYF
DNA: TGTGCCAGCAGCTTCCAACCGGGTGGAAACACCATATATTTT
V: TRBV7-2
J: TRBJ1-3
D: .
length: 14
size: .

CDR3: CASSHSGETQYF
DNA: TGCGCCAGCAGCCATAGCGGCGAGACCCAGTACTTC
V: TRBV5-1
J: TRBJ2-5
D: .
length: 12
size: .

CDR3: CASTSGLAGGTDTQYF
DNA: TGTGCCAGTACCTCGGGACTAGCGGGGGGCACAGATACGCAGTATTTT
V: TRBV19
J: TRBJ2-3
D: TRBD2
length: 16
size: .

CDR3: CASRGTTEAFF
DNA: TGTGCCAGTCGGGGAACCACTGAAGCTTTCTTT
V: TRBV6-5
J: TRBJ1-1
D: .
length: 11
size: .

CDR3: CASSGPTGELFF
DNA: TGTGCCAGCAGCGGCCCCACCGGGGAGCTGTTTTTT
V: TRBV13
J: TRBJ2-2
D: .
length: 12
size: .

CDR3: CATRDPGVYGYTF
DNA: TGTGCCACCCGGGACCCGGGGGTCTATGGCTACACCTTC
V: TRBV19
J: TRBJ1-2
D: .
length: 13
size: .

CDR3: CASSAARRDMNTEAFF
DNA: TGTGCCAGCAGCGCGGCCCGCCGGGATATGAACACTGAAGCTTTCTTT
V: TRBV13
J: TRBJ1-1
D: .
length: 16
size: .

CDR3: CATSRDLASGTDNQPQHF
DNA: TGTGCCACCAGCAGAGATCTGGCCTCCGGGACAGACAATCAGCCCCAGCATTTT
V: TRBV15
J: TRBJ1-5
D: TRBD1
length: 18
size: .

CDR3: CATSGMTSSPLEQYF
DNA: TGTGCCACCAGCGGCATGACTAGCTCCCCCCTCGAGCAGTACTTC
V: TRBV15
J: TRBJ2-7
D: TRBD2
length: 15
size: .

CDR3: CASSRTGPPYNEQFF
DNA: TGTGCCAGCAGTAGGACAGGACCCCCCTACAATGAGCAGTTCTTC
V: TRBV6-5
J: TRBJ2-1
D: TRBD1
length: 15
size: .

CDR3: CASRPGPSGAYNEQFF
DNA: TGTGCCAGCAGGCCTGGTCCTAGCGGAGCCTACAATGAGCAGTTCTTC
V: TRBV2
J: TRBJ2-1
D: TRBD2
length: 16
size: .

CDR3: CASSPGGLAGYEQFF
DNA: TGTGCCAGCAGCCCCGGGGGACTAGCGGGATATGAGCAGTTCTTC
V: TRBV9
J: TRBJ2-1
D: TRBD2
length: 15
size: .

CDR3: CASSRGGINEKLFF
DNA: TGTGCCAGCAGCCGGGGGGGGATTAATGAAAAACTGTTTTTT
V: TRBV5-4
J: TRBJ1-4
D: .
length: 14
size: .

CDR3: CASSDQYGYGYTF
DNA: TGTGCCAGCAGTGACCAATACGGGTATGGCTACACCTTC
V: TRBV6-4
J: TRBJ1-2
D: .
length: 13
size: .

CDR3: CASSLGGSHTGELFF
DNA: TGCGCCAGCAGCTTGGGAGGGTCACACACCGGGGAGCTGTTTTTT
V: TRBV5-1
J: TRBJ2-2
D: .
length: 15
size: .

CDR3: CASSLSFPGTGNTIYF
DNA: TGTGCCAGCAGTTTATCGTTTCCGGGAACTGGAAACACCATATATTTT
V: TRBV27
J: TRBJ1-3
D: .
length: 16
size: .

CDR3: CASSLAFLGTGGADTQYF
DNA: TGTGCCAGCAGCTTAGCCTTCCTCGGGACAGGGGGAGCAGATACGCAGTATTTT
V: TRBV7-2
J: TRBJ2-3
D: TRBD1
length: 18
size: .

CDR3: CASSQSVSEGRIYGYTF
DNA: TGCGCCAGCAGCCAGTCAGTCTCCGAGGGTAGGATCTATGGCTACACCTTC
V: TRBV4-3
J: TRBJ1-2
D: .
length: 17
size: .

CDR3: CASRSLTGYTQYF
DNA: TGTGCCAGCAGGTCTCTGACGGGGTATACGCAGTATTTT
V: TRBV11-2
J: TRBJ2-3
D: .
length: 13
size: .

CDR3: CASSQSSPNYNEQFF
DNA: TGTGCCAGCAGCCAGTCCAGTCCGAACTACAATGAGCAGTTCTTC
V: TRBV6-5
J: TRBJ2-1
D: .
length: 15
size: .

CDR3: CASSLAANEQFF
DNA: TGTGCCAGCAGCTTGGCTGCCAATGAGCAGTTCTTC
V: TRBV7-2
J: TRBJ2-1
D: .
length: 12
size: once

CDR3: CASSHPDRHQPQHF
DNA: TGCGCCAGCAGCCATCCCGACAGGCATCAGCCCCAGCATTTT
V: TRBV4-1
J: TRBJ1-5
D: .
length: 14
size: few

CDR3: CASSLDIVETQYF
DNA: TGTGCCAGCAGCTTAGATATAGTGGAGACCCAGTACTTC
V: TRBV7-3
J: TRBJ2-5
D: .
length: 13
size: .

CDR3: CASSRPTSGSRNIQYF
DNA: TGTGCCAGCAGTAGACCGACTAGCGGGAGTAGAAACATTCAGTACTTC
V: TRBV7-2
J: TRBJ2-4
D: TRBD2
length: 16
size: once

CDR3: CASSLRTDTQYF
DNA: TGTGCCAGCAGCCTCCGGACAGATACGCAGTATTTT
V: TRBV4-2
J: TRBJ2-3
D: .
length: 12
size: .

CDR3: CASSSDGGYGYTF
DNA: TGCGCCAGCAGTTCGGACGGGGGCTATGGCTACACCTTC
V: TRBV5-1
J: TRBJ1-2
D: .
length: 13
size: .

CDR3: CASSTVPGGSYNEQFF
DNA: TGCGCCAGCAGCACCGTCCCGGGGGGCTCCTACAATGAGCAGTTCTTC
V: TRBV5-1
J: TRBJ2-1
D: TRBD2
length: 16
size: once

CDR3: CASSPGGWTDTGELFF
DNA: TGTGCCAGCAGCCCGGGAGGGTGGACTGATACCGGGGAGCTGTTTTTT
V: TRBV4-2
J: TRBJ2-2
D: TRBD2
length: 16
size: .

CDR3: CASSLGQGVVKETQYF
DNA: TGTGCCAGCAGCCTAGGACAGGGGGTAGTAAAAGAGACCCAGTACTTC
V: TRBV7-9
J: TRBJ2-5
D: TRBD1
length: 16
size: .

CDR3: CASSLDRNTEAFF
DNA: TGTGCCAGCTCACTGGACAGGAACACTGAAGCTTTCTTT
V: TRBV18
J: TRBJ1-1
D: .
length: 13
size: .

CDR3: CASSPTGMVETQYF
DNA: TGTGCCAGCAGCCCGACAGGGATGGTGGAGACCCAGTACTTC
V: TRBV28
J: TRBJ2-5
D: TRBD1
length: 14
size: .

CDR3: CASSFDRNTEAFF
DNA: TGCGCCAGCAGTTTCGACAGGAACACTGAAGCTTTCTTT
V: TRBV5-1
J: TRBJ1-1
D: .
length: 13
size: .

CDR3: CASSLGTTSTDTQYF
DNA: TGTGCCAGCAGTTTGGGGACAACTAGCACAGATACGCAGTATTTT
V: TRBV27
J: TRBJ2-3
D: .
length: 15
size: .

CDR3: CASSETLRGEQYF
DNA: TGTGCCAGCTCAGAAACGCTACGGGGCGAGCAGTACTTC
V: TRBV18
J: TRBJ2-7
D: .
length: 13
size: few

CDR3: CSVSRPSGEQYF
DNA: TGCAGCGTTTCCCGCCCGTCGGGGGAGCAGTACTTC
V: TRBV29-1
J: TRBJ2-7
D: .
length: 12
size: once

CDR3: CASSRQQGAGNYGYTF
DNA: TGTGCCAGCAGCCGACAACAGGGGGCGGGTAACTATGGCTACACCTTC
V: TRBV7-2
J: TRBJ1-2
D: TRBD1
length: 16
size: .

CDR3: CASSVNNYGYTF
DNA: TGTGCCAGCAGCGTCAATAACTATGGCTACACCTTC
V: TRBV9
J: TRBJ1-2
D: .
length: 12
size: .

CDR3: CASSGTDYYGYTF
DNA: TGTGCCAGCTCGGGTACGGATTACTATGGCTACACCTTC
V: TRBV21-1
J: TRBJ1-2
D: .
length: 13
size: few

CDR3: CASSPPSGTQYF
DNA: TGTGCCAGCAGCCCCCCGAGTGGGACCCAGTACTTC
V: TRBV9
J: TRBJ2-5
D: .
length: 12
size: .

CDR3: CASSSGQFTYGANVLTF
DNA: TGTGCCAGCAGCAGCGGACAGTTTACTTATGGGGCCAACGTCCTGACTTTC
V: TRBV28
J: TRBJ2-6
D: .
length: 17
size: .

CDR3: CASSLGGGPLYEQYF
DNA: TGTGCCAGCAGTTTAGGGGGGGGCCCCCTCTACGAGCAGTACTTC
V: TRBV6-5
J: TRBJ2-7
D: .
length: 15
size: .

CDR3: CASSLGQGGYGYTF
DNA: TGTGCCAGCAGCTTGGGACAGGGTGGGTATGGCTACACCTTC
V: TRBV5-5
J: TRBJ1-2
D: TRBD1
length: 14
size: once

CDR3: CASSYSTSQETQYF
DNA: TGTGCCAGCAGTTACTCGACTAGCCAAGAGACCCAGTACTTC
V: TRBV6-5
J: TRBJ2-5
D: .
length: 14
size: .

CDR3: CASSGGTGQGEQYF
DNA: TGTGCCAGCAGCGGAGGGACAGGGCAAGGCGAGCAGTACTTC
V: TRBV5-6
J: TRBJ2-7
D: TRBD1
length: 14
size: .

CDR3: CASNRDRGLQETQYF
DNA: TGTGCCAGCAACCGGGACAGGGGCCTTCAAGAGACCCAGTACTTC
V: TRBV7-8
J: TRBJ2-5
D: TRBD1
length: 15
size: .

CDR3: CASSHGDRKNTEAFF
DNA: TGTGCCAGCAGCCATGGGGACAGAAAGAACACTGAAGCTTTCTTT
V: TRBV5-6
J: TRBJ1-1
D: TRBD1
length: 15
size: .

CDR3: CASSQDDSSSGAAQETQYF
DNA: TGTGCCAGCAGCCAAGATGACAGCTCTAGCGGGGCCGCCCAAGAGACCCAGTACTTC
V: TRBV4-2
J: TRBJ2-5
D: TRBD2
length: 19
size: .